The clone carrying this T cell receptor (beta chain) was seen many times. TCRdb fed the 5' RACE reads into MiXCR, producing one record per CDR3 protein. The sample gives 25,000 to 30,000 distinct CDR3 sequences, more than 4.5% of which show up once; approximately 0.88% is in the top ten. These data come from a study of early T cells in non-severe SARS-CoV-2 infection. About the study: RNA in bulk from unsorted whole blood was sequenced, and chains were unpaired.

The germline V gene encodes CDR1 DFQATT and CDR2 SNEGSKA (reference sequence). V was cut by 0 bases and J by 11 bases, with 14 bases left in between. This CDR3 comprises 14 residues. The chain carries TRBV20-1 and TRBJ1-6; D is undetermined. The clonotype originates from an adult who was a healthcare worker with PCR-confirmed SARS-CoV-2 infection or an uninfected control (not recorded which). The specimen sequenced was whole blood. DNA of the CDR3: TGCAGTGCTAGAGAAGGGCCGCTGGGGACACCCCTCCACTTT. This codes for CSAREGPLGTPLHF.